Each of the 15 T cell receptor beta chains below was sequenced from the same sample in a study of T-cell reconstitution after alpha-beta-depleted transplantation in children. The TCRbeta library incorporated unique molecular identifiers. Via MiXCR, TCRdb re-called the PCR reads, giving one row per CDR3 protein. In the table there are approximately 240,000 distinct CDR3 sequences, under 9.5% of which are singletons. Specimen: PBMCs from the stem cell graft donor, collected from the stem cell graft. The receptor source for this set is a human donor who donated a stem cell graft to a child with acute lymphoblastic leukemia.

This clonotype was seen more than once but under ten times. CDR3 coding DNA: TGTGCCAGTAAGGAGACAGGGGGGGGCAATGAGCAGTTCTTC. Encoded protein: CASKETGGGNEQFF. The chain uses TRBV12-3 or TRBV12-4 and TRBJ2-1; TRBD1 matches at 9 bases. The CDR3 loop spans 14 amino acids. J lost 6 bases, V lost 9 bases, and 9 bases had no gene match.

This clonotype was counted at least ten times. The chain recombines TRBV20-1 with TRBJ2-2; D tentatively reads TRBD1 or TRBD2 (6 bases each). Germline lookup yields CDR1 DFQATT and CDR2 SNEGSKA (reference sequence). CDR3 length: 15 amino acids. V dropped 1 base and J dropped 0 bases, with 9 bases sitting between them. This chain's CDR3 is CSARVGGSNTGELFF. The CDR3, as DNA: TGCAGTGCTAGAGTCGGGGGCTCGAACACCGGGGAGCTGTTTTTT.

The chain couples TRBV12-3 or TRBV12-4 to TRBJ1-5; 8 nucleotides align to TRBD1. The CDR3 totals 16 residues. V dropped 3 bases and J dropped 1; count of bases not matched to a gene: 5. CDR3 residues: CASSLRTGNSNQPQHF. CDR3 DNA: TGTGCCAGCAGTTTGCGGACAGGGAACAGCAATCAGCCCCAGCATTTT.

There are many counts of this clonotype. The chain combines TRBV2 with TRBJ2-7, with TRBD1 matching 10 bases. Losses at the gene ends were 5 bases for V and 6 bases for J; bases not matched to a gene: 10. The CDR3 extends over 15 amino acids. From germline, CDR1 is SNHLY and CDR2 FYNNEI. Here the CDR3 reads CASSYVPGQGREQYF. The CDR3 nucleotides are TGTGCCAGCAGTTACGTCCCGGGACAGGGGCGCGAGCAGTACTTC.

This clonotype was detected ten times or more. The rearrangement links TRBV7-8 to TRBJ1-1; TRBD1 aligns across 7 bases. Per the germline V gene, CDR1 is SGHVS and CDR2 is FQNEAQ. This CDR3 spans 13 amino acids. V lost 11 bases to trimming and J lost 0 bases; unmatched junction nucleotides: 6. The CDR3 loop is CAQGTVMNTEAFF. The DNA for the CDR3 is TGTGCCCAAGGGACAGTCATGAACACTGAAGCTTTCTTT.

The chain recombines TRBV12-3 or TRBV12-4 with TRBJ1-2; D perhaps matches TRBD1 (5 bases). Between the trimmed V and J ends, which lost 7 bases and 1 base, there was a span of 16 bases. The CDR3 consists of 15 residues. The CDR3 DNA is TGTGCCAGCACCTTGGGGCAGAACCGTAACTATGGCTACACCTTC. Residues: CASTLGQNRNYGYTF.

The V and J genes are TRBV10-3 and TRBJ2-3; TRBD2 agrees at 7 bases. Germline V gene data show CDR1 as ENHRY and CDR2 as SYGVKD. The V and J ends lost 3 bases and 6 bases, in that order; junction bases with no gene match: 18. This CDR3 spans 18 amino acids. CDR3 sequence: CAISDPLWRTSLMDTQYF. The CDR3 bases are TGTGCCATCAGTGACCCCCTGTGGAGGACTAGTCTTATGGATACGCAGTATTTT.

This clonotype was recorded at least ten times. Here the CDR3 reads CASSPHRGQLYNEQFF. The CDR3 DNA sequence: TGTGCCAGCAGTCCCCACAGGGGGCAACTGTACAATGAGCAGTTCTTC. V is TRBV27 and J is TRBJ2-1; 9 bases are shared with TRBD1. The CDR3 contains 16 residues. Germline values: CDR1 MNHEY, CDR2 SMNVEV (reference sequence). The V and J ends lost 5 bases and 4 bases, in that order; junction bases with no gene match: 9.

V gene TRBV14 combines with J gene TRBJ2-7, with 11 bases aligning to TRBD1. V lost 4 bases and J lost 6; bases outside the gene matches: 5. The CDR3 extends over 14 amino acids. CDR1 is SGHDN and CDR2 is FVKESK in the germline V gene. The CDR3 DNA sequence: TGTGCCAGCAGCCCCAGGACAGGGGGCAGCGAGCAGTACTTC. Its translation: CASSPRTGGSEQYF.

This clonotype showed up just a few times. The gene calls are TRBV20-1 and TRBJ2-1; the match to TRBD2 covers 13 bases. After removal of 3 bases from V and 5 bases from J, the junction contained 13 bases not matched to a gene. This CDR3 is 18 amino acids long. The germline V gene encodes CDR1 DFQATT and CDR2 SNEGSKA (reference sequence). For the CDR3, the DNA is TGCAGTGCTAGGCCGATTCCGGGACTAGCGGGGAACGACAATGAGCAGTTCTTC. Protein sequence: CSARPIPGLAGNDNEQFF.

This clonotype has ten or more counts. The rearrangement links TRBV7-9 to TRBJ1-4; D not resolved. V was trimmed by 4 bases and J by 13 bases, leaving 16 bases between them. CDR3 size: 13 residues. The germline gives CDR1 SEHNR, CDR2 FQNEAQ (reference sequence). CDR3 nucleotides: TGTGCCAGCAGCTCGCGGAGAAAGGAGATACTGTTTTTT. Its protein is CASSSRRKEILFF.

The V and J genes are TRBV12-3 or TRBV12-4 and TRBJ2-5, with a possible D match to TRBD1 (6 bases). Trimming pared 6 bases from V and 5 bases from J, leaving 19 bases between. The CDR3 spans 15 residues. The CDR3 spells CASSRRGPGKETQYF. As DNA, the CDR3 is TGTGCCAGCAGCCGCAGGGGTCCGGGTAAGGAGACCCAGTACTTC.

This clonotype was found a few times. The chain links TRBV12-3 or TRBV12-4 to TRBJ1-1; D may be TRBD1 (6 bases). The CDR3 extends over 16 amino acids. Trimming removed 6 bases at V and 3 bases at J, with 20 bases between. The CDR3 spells CASRLTGLQRDTEAFF. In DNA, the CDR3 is TGTGCCAGCAGGTTGACAGGACTTCAAAGGGACACTGAAGCTTTCTTT.

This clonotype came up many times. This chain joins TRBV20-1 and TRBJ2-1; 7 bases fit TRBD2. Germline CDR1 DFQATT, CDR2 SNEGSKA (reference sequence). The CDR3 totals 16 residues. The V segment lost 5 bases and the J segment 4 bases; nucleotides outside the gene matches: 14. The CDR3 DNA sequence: TGCAGTGCTTTCGGACTGGGTCTAGCGGAGTACAATGAGCAGTTCTTC. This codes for CSAFGLGLAEYNEQFF.

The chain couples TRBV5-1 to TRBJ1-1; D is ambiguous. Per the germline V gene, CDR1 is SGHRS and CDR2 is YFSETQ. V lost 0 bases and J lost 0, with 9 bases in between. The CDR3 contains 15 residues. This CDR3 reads CASSLVGNMNTEAFF. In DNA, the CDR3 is TGCGCCAGCAGCTTGGTTGGCAACATGAACACTGAAGCTTTCTTT.